This section outlines one T cell receptor beta chain sequence together with its context. The antigen remains unidentified. The sample comes from a study of T cell responses to AZD1222 COVID-19 vaccine. Turning to the study itself: Pooled samples include second doses given at about 4 or 12 weeks. Study results and limitations: Spike-specific TCR breadth and depth rose after two AZD1222 doses. Per reports, nearly half of all spike-specific TCRs target regions that are unmutated in variants. Dominant at 160-218 and 743-854, vaccine-associated CD4 TCRs also spanned spike.

The method was immunoSEQ multiplex PCR; TCRdb's version includes in-frame clones alone and lacks a portion of them. Among approximately 110,000 clones, 80% to 95% were seen once, and the ten largest hold 1.2%. V was clipped by 3 bases and J by 6 bases, with 13 bases between them. Germline loops: CDR1 SGDLS, CDR2 YYNGEE. The CDR3 contains 14 residues. The receptor comes from an adult in good health. The sequencing here drew on peripheral blood, taken on day 0 of AZD1222 vaccination. The J gene is TRBJ1-5, the V gene TRBV9; perhaps TRBD1 as D (6 bases). CDR3 coding DNA: TGTGCCAGCAGCGCAGACAGGAGTTCTCAGCCCCAGCATTTT. It translates to CASSADRSSQPQHF.